The T cell receptor (beta chain) described here comes from a study of Ad26.COV2.S vaccination and SARS-CoV-2 variants. Study-wide findings and caveats: Whether participants received vaccine or placebo, their non-spike TCR breadth was similar.

This clone appeared once. Its antigen is not identified. Generated by immunoSEQ multiplex PCR, the TCRdb table keeps only in-frame clones and is missing some. The table records roughly 150,000 clones, around 86% of them present only once. The length of the CDR3 is 14 residues. Germline loops: CDR1 MNHEY, CDR2 SVGAGI. V was cut by 7 bases and J by 3 bases, with 13 bases left in between. The sequence was obtained from a human donor who had recovered from COVID-19. This specimen was peripheral blood, taken after recovery from COVID-19. The chain has TRBV6-5 and TRBJ1-3; unclear D gene. The chain's CDR3 is CASIEQRVGNTIYF. The CDR3 DNA sequence: TGTGCCAGCATCGAACAGAGAGTTGGAAACACCATATATTTT.